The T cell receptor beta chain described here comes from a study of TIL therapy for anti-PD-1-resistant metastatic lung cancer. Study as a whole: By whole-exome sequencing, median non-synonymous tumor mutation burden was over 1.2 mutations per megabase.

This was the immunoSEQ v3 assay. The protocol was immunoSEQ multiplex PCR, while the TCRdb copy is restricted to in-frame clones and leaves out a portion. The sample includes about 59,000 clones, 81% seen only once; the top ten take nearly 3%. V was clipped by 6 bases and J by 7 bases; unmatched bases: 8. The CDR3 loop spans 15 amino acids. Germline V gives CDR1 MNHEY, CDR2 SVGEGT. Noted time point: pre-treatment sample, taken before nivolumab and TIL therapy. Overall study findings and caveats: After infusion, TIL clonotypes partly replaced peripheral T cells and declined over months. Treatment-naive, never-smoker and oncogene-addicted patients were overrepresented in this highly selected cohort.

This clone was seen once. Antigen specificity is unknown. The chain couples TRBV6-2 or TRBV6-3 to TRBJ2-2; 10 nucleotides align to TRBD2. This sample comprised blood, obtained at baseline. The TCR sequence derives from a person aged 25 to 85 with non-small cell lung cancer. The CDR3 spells CASSPKRGGGGELFF. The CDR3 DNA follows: TGTGCCAGCAGCCCCAAGCGGGGGGGCGGCGGGGAGCTGTTTTTT.